A single sample gave rise to the 18 T cell receptor beta chains below, sequenced in a study of cytomegalovirus exposure and HLA in healthy donors. The PCR made use of 60 Vbeta and 13 Jbeta primers. The data were produced by immunoSEQ multiplex PCR, yet TCRdb's version contains in-frame clones alone and is incomplete. The sample has about 140,000 clones, around 80% seen once; the top ten hold 0.95% to 1.5%. Sequenced input: PBMCs. The receptors come from a female donor in good health and CMV-seronegative.

The chain is built from TRBV5-1 and TRBJ2-2, with TRBD2 matching over 13 bases. Germline CDR1 SGHRS, CDR2 YFSETQ. Germline trimming cut 4 bases from V and 6 bases from J; bases unmatched to any gene: 6. The CDR3 extends over 16 amino acids. CDR3 bases: TGCGCCAGCAGCACTGTTGGACTAGCGGGAGCCGGGGAGCTGTTTTTT. Translation: CASSTVGLAGAGELFF.

This chain connects TRBV27 to TRBJ1-5; 7 positions agree with TRBD1. Per germline, CDR1 MNHEY and CDR2 SMNVEV (reference sequence). Trimming took 2 bases from V and 2 from J; bases not matched to a gene: 0. The CDR3 spans 14 residues. Here the CDR3 reads CASSLGTGNQPQHF. The CDR3 bases are TGTGCCAGCAGTTTAGGGACAGGCAATCAGCCCCAGCATTTT.

The CDR3 DNA sequence: TGTGCCAGCAGCGTCGACGGAGCCACAGATACGCAGTATTTT. Its translation is CASSVDGATDTQYF. The V and J genes are TRBV9 and TRBJ2-3; D unresolved. CDR3 length: 14 amino acids. Germline V gene data show CDR1 as SGDLS and CDR2 as YYNGEE. V was trimmed by 2 bases and J by 2 bases, leaving 9 bases between them. Drawing the rest from reference TRBV9 and TRBJ2-3, the complete variable domain is DSGVTQTPKHLITATGQRVTLRCSPRSGDLSVYWYQQSLDQGLQFLIQYYNGEERAKGNILERFSAQQFPDLHSELNLSSLELGDSALYFCASSVDGATDTQYFGPGTRLTVL.

This clone was seen a single time. The CDR3 protein is CASSGDRAYEQYF. CDR3 sequence (DNA): TGCGCCAGCAGTGGTGATAGAGCTTACGAGCAGTACTTC. This rearrangement joins TRBV10-1 to TRBJ2-7; D ambiguous. The CDR3 is made up of 13 amino acids. V lost 4 bases to trimming and J lost 4 bases, with 11 bases between them. Germline lookup yields CDR1 WNHNN and CDR2 SYGVQD (reference sequence).

The rearrangement joins TRBV25-1 to TRBJ2-3; D is unclear. The CDR3 runs 13 residues. Deletions cut 3 bases from V and 4 bases from J, with 8 bases between. Per germline, CDR1 MGHDK and CDR2 SYGVNS. The CDR3 region is CASSDTRPDTQYF. The CDR3 nucleotides read TGTGCCAGCAGTGATACGAGGCCAGATACGCAGTATTTT.

This clone has just one count. The chain is built from TRBV28 and TRBJ2-7, with 8 bases lining up with TRBD1. The J segment lost 2 bases and the V segment lost 6 bases, leaving 9 bases of the junction unmatched. Germline CDR1 is MDHEN and CDR2 is SYDVKM. CDR3 size: 15 residues. The CDR3: CASRSQGAIAYEQYF. CDR3 coding DNA: TGTGCCAGCAGGTCCCAGGGGGCGATCGCCTACGAGCAGTACTTC.

The chain has TRBV25-1 and TRBJ2-7; the match to TRBD2 covers 9 bases. Germline loops: CDR1 MGHDK, CDR2 SYGVNS. The J segment lost 3 bases and the V segment lost 3 bases, leaving 3 bases of the junction unmatched. The CDR3 spans 14 residues. The CDR3 region has the DNA TGTGCCAGCAGTGAGGGTAGCGGGAGCTACGAGCAGTACTTC. Its translation: CASSEGSGSYEQYF.

The chain couples TRBV7-9 to TRBJ2-5; D call uncertain. V was pared by 2 bases and J by 0 bases, with 7 bases between. Germline loops: CDR1 SEHNR, CDR2 FQNEAQ (reference sequence). This CDR3 comprises 14 residues. The CDR3: CASSLPLHQETQYF. DNA for the CDR3: TGTGCCAGCAGCTTACCCCTTCACCAAGAGACCCAGTACTTC.

This chain uses TRBV7-9 with TRBJ2-7; D is ambiguous. This CDR3 contains 12 residues. V lost 1 base to trimming and J lost 3 bases, with 4 bases between them. The germline gives CDR1 SEHNR, CDR2 FQNEAQ (reference sequence). The DNA of the CDR3 is TGTGCCAGCAGCTTAGGTAGCTACGAGCAGTACTTC. This translates into CASSLGSYEQYF.

The V call is TRBV5-1, the J call TRBJ2-7; D is undetermined. The CDR3 runs 14 residues. Germline loops: CDR1 SGHRS, CDR2 YFSETQ. Trimming removed 0 bases from V and 2 bases from J, with 9 bases in between. This chain's CDR3 is CASSLAGLAYEQYF. Here the CDR3 DNA reads TGCGCCAGCAGCTTGGCAGGCTTAGCCTACGAGCAGTACTTC.

This clone showed up just once. This sequence joins TRBV28 and TRBJ2-3, with 10 bases that match TRBD2. This CDR3 is built from 14 residues. V dropped 5 bases and J dropped 5; count of bases not matched to a gene: 4. Germline V gene lookup returns CDR1 MDHEN and CDR2 SYDVKM. The CDR3: CASSSGREEDTQYF. The CDR3 DNA follows: TGTGCCAGCAGTAGCGGGAGGGAAGAAGATACGCAGTATTTT.

V is TRBV5-5 and J is TRBJ1-1; a weak D match, TRBD1 (6 bases). Germline assignment: CDR1 SGHKS and CDR2 YYEKEE (reference sequence). V lost 7 bases and J lost 1, with 14 bases in between. The CDR3 sequence is 14 residues long. CDR3 sequence (DNA): TGTGCCAGCGGGGGGGGCGGTAAGAACACTGAAGCTTTCTTT. Encoded protein: CASGGGGKNTEAFF. The full variable domain, its missing parts supplied by reference TRBV5-5 and TRBJ1-1, is DAGVTQSPTHLIKTRGQQVTLRCSPISGHKSVSWYQQVLGQGPQFIFQYYEKEERGRGNFPDRFSARQFPNYSSELNVNALLLGDSALYLCASGGGGKNTEAFFGQGTRLTVV.

The chain carries TRBV4-2 and TRBJ2-2; 14 bases are shared with TRBD2. Trimming cost V 4 bases and J 1 base; bases outside gene matches: 8. Germline CDR1 LGHNA, CDR2 YNFKEQ. The CDR3 loop spans 19 amino acids. The CDR3 nucleotides read TGTGCCAGCAGCCCTAAAGGGACTAGCGGGAGTGAGAACACCGGGGAGCTGTTTTTT. It codes for CASSPKGTSGSENTGELFF.

This clone appeared a few times. The V call is TRBV29-1, the J call TRBJ1-1; 11 bases are a match to TRBD1. V lost 4 bases to trimming and J lost 0 bases; unmatched junction nucleotides: 4. The CDR3 totals 15 residues. Germline CDR1 SQVTM, CDR2 ANQGSEA. The CDR3 loop reads CSVVGDRGMNTEAFF. The CDR3 DNA is TGCAGCGTTGTGGGGGACAGGGGGATGAACACTGAAGCTTTCTTT.

The V call is TRBV9, the J call TRBJ2-1, with 9 positions matching TRBD1. The length of the CDR3 is 15 residues. Unmatched junction bases numbered 6, after V lost 4 bases and J lost 4 bases. Per germline, CDR1 SGDLS and CDR2 YYNGEE. This CDR3 reads CASSQGGQGYNEQFF. The CDR3 DNA reads as TGTGCCAGCAGCCAGGGGGGACAGGGTTACAATGAGCAGTTCTTC.

V usage is TRBV4-1 and J usage is TRBJ2-4; 10 bases are shared with TRBD1. The CDR3 sequence is 16 residues long. V shed 4 bases, J shed 1 base, and the junction held 4 bases outside the gene matches. Germline V gene data show CDR1 as MGHRA and CDR2 as YSYEKL. Here the CDR3 DNA reads TGCGCCAGCAGCCGGGGACAGGGGAGGGCCAAAAACATTCAGTACTTC. It is translated as CASSRGQGRAKNIQYF.

V gene TRBV5-1 combines with J gene TRBJ1-3; possibly TRBD1 for D (5 bases). The CDR3 is 15 amino acids. Germline V lookup: CDR1 SGHRS, CDR2 YFSETQ. V was pared by 0 bases and J by 2 bases, with 9 bases between. The chain's CDR3 is CASSLAAGPGNTIYF. The CDR3, as DNA: TGCGCCAGCAGCTTGGCGGCGGGGCCTGGAAACACCATATATTTT.

The chain links TRBV5-1 to TRBJ2-2, with 7 bases fitting TRBD1. CDR1 and CDR2 from the germline V gene are SGHRS and YFSETQ. This CDR3 has 14 amino acids. V lost 4 bases, J lost 5 bases, and 5 bases stayed unmatched. DNA for the CDR3: TGCGCCAGCAGCCTGGGACAGCTAACCGGGGAGCTGTTTTTT. Its translation: CASSLGQLTGELFF.